These 23 T cell receptor beta chains share one sample of origin, sequenced in a study of T-cell memory formation after mild COVID-19. MiXCR, run by TCRdb on the 5' RACE reads, gives a single entry per CDR3 protein. Of about 130,000 distinct CDR3 sequences in the sample, approximately 6.2% are singletons; the top ten hold under 2.5%. The specimen was PBMCs or a T cell subset sorted from them (not recorded which). The receptors come from an adult woman who had mild COVID-19 (a few samples of this study predate the infection). Cell type and time point are not known.

This clonotype was seen at least ten times. The chain uses TRBV20-1 and TRBJ2-5, with D tentatively TRBD1 or TRBD2 (5 bases each). Trimming removed 6 bases from V and 3 bases from J, with 14 bases in between. CDR3 size: 13 residues. The germline CDR1 and CDR2 sequences are DFQATT and SNEGSKA (reference sequence). CDR3 nucleotide sequence: TGCAGTGCCACGGGGCCAGCCAAAGAGACCCAGTACTTC. Protein sequence: CSATGPAKETQYF.

By its share, this clonotype is medium-sized (0.01 to 0.1%). CDR3 sequence reads: CASSPRPQNTGELFF. CDR3 DNA: TGTGCCAGCAGCCCTCGACCGCAGAACACCGGGGAGCTGTTTTTT. The gene calls are TRBV7-2 and TRBJ2-2; D is undetermined. Germline CDR1 and CDR2: SGHTA and FQGNSA. V lost 5 bases and J lost 1, with 11 bases in between. The CDR3 loop spans 15 amino acids. Full variable domain (outside the CDR3, taken from reference TRBV7-2 and TRBJ2-2): GAGVSQSPSNKVTEKGKDVELRCDPISGHTALYWYRQSLGQGLEFLIYFQGNSAPDKSGLPSDRFSAERTGGSVSTLTIQRTQQEDSAVYLCASSPRPQNTGELFFGEGSRLTVL.

This chain links TRBV5-1 with TRBJ1-5; D is perhaps TRBD1 (5 bases). The CDR3 spans 15 residues. Trimming removed 4 bases from V and 2 bases from J, with 13 bases in between. Germline CDR1 reads SGHRS; CDR2 reads YFSETQ. The CDR3 DNA follows: TGCGCCAGCAGCCCGGGGGGTTTGGGCAATCAGCCCCAGCATTTT. Translating gives CASSPGGLGNQPQHF.

This clonotype was seen repeatedly, ten times or more. V usage is TRBV6-1 and J usage is TRBJ2-3; TRBD2 matches 9 bases. V lost 5 bases and J lost 2; bases outside the gene matches: 11. Per germline, CDR1 MNHNS and CDR2 SASEGT. The length of the CDR3 is 17 residues. CDR3 bases: TGTGCCAGCAGTACGAGGTCAACTAGCGGGTACACAGATACGCAGTATTTT. It codes for CASSTRSTSGYTDTQYF.

This clonotype has a count of ten or more. The J gene is TRBJ2-7, the V gene TRBV7-9, with 9 bases aligning to TRBD2. CDR1 and CDR2 from the germline V gene are SEHNR and FQNEAQ (reference sequence). V gave up 7 bases and J gave up 6 bases; unmatched junction bases: 10. CDR3 length equals 14 residues. CDR3 nucleotide sequence: TGTGCCAGCACCCTTAGCGGGAGAATGGGCGAGCAGTACTTC. This translates into CASTLSGRMGEQYF. The variable domain in full, completed from reference TRBV7-9 and TRBJ2-7, reads DTGVSQNPRHKITKRGQNVTFRCDPISEHNRLYWYRQTLGQGPEFLTYFQNEAQLEKSRLLSDRFSAERPKGSFSTLEIQRTEQGDSAMYLCASTLSGRMGEQYFGPGTRLTVT.

The chain joins TRBV12-3 or TRBV12-4 to TRBJ1-1; no firm D call. The CDR3 consists of 14 residues. The V end lost 2 bases, the J end lost 1 base, and 8 bases lay between the germline ends. CDR3 region: CASSLRRQNTEAFF. As DNA, the CDR3 is TGTGCCAGCAGTTTACGACGGCAGAACACTGAAGCTTTCTTT.

Only a few counts were recorded for this clonotype. The V call is TRBV7-2, the J call TRBJ2-7; 9 bases line up with TRBD1. The trim removed 7 bases at V and 9 bases at J, leaving 16 bases unmatched. Looked up from germline, CDR1 is SGHTA and CDR2 is FQGNSA. This CDR3 contains 15 residues. DNA of the CDR3: TGTGCCAGCACTAGTCTCCCGGGACAGGGCTCGGGGCAGTACTTC. Amino acids: CASTSLPGQGSGQYF.

This clonotype has a count of ten or more. The J gene is TRBJ1-1, the V gene TRBV5-1; 9 bases agree with TRBD1. V was pared by 0 bases and J by 0 bases, with 15 bases of the junction left unmatched. Germline CDR1 reads SGHRS; CDR2 reads YFSETQ. CDR3 size: 20 residues. Written as DNA, the CDR3 is TGCGCCAGCAGCTTGGGTACAGGGGGCCCACGCAACAGCATGAACACTGAAGCTTTCTTT. It codes for CASSLGTGGPRNSMNTEAFF.

This clonotype has only a few counts. The chain carries TRBV6-5 and TRBJ2-2; perhaps TRBD1 as D (5 bases). Trimming took off 1 base at V and 6 bases at J, with 9 bases between the two ends. The CDR3 extends over 14 amino acids. Germline lookup yields CDR1 MNHEY and CDR2 SVGAGI. The CDR3 nucleotides read TGTGCCAGCAGTTACTTGCAGGGCCCCGGGGAGCTGTTTTTT. Protein product: CASSYLQGPGELFF.

This clonotype has at least ten counts. This rearrangement joins TRBV5-1 to TRBJ2-5; D is uncertain. CDR3 length: 15 residues. Trimming took 0 bases from V and 3 from J, leaving 12 bases between them. Germline CDR1 reads SGHRS; CDR2 reads YFSETQ. In DNA form, the CDR3 reads TGCGCCAGCAGCTTGGTGCGGCAAGAAAAAGAGACCCAGTACTTC. This translates into CASSLVRQEKETQYF.

The chain is built from TRBV30 and TRBJ2-3; D gene uncertain. The CDR3 consists of 14 residues. The germline V gene encodes CDR1 GTSNPN and CDR2 SVGIG (reference sequence). The V end was cut by 4 bases, the J end by 2 bases, with 13 bases between. For the CDR3, the DNA is TGTGCCTGGACGGAGATGGCATACACAGATACGCAGTATTTT. Protein: CAWTEMAYTDTQYF. Full variable domain (missing parts from reference TRBV30 and TRBJ2-3): SQTIHQWPATLVQPVGSPLSLECTVEGTSNPNLYWYRQAAGRGLQLLFYSVGIGQISSEVPQNLSASRPQDRQFILSSKKLLLSDSGFYLCAWTEMAYTDTQYFGPGTRLTVL.

The chain combines TRBV7-2 with TRBJ1-2; no clear D. The V end was cut by 6 bases, the J end by 8 bases, with 10 bases between. Germline V CDR1 and CDR2: SGHTA, FQGNSA. The CDR3 runs 11 residues. Here the CDR3 DNA reads TGTGCCAGCAGGGATCTTATCGGCTACACCTTC. It is translated as CASRDLIGYTF.

The gene calls are TRBV14 and TRBJ1-2, with D perhaps TRBD1 (5 bases). Germline loops: CDR1 SGHDN, CDR2 FVKESK. Trimming removed 6 bases at V and 4 bases at J, with 9 bases between. The CDR3 runs 12 residues. CDR3 region: CASRETGYGYTF. Here the CDR3 DNA reads TGTGCCAGCAGGGAAACAGGCTATGGCTACACCTTC.

This clonotype was counted ten times or more. This chain uses TRBV20-1 with TRBJ2-1; 8 bases are a match to TRBD2. The CDR3 is 15 residues long. CDR1 is DFQATT and CDR2 is SNEGSKA in the germline V gene (reference sequence). V lost 1 base, J lost 4 bases, and 6 bases stayed unmatched. CDR3 amino acids: CSARVRGALYNEQFF. DNA of the CDR3: TGCAGTGCTAGAGTGCGGGGGGCATTATACAATGAGCAGTTCTTC.

This chain joins TRBV4-1 and TRBJ1-1; TRBD1 agrees at 8 bases. Germline V gene sequence: CDR1 MGHRA, CDR2 YSYEKL. The junction had 6 bases not matched to a gene; V was cut back by 0 bases and J by 0 bases. The CDR3 length is 17 residues. CDR3 loop: CASSQEGRGPMNTEAFF. CDR3 sequence (DNA): TGCGCCAGCAGCCAAGAGGGCAGGGGGCCTATGAACACTGAAGCTTTCTTT.

In this sample, this clonotype turned up a few times. This chain joins TRBV5-1 and TRBJ2-2; D might be TRBD1 (7 bases). V gave up 4 bases and J gave up 0 bases, with 13 bases separating them. This CDR3 is built from 16 residues. CDR1 and CDR2 (germline): SGHRS, YFSETQ. The CDR3 DNA follows: TGCGCCAGCAGCCCAGGGGGGCAGGCGAACACCGGGGAGCTGTTTTTT. Residues: CASSPGGQANTGELFF.

This clonotype showed up many times. The rearrangement uses TRBV12-3 or TRBV12-4 and TRBJ1-2, with D perhaps TRBD1 (6 bases). The V end lost 6 bases, the J end lost 0 bases, and 20 bases lay between the germline ends. The length of the CDR3 is 17 residues. DNA of the CDR3: TGTGCCAGCAGGCGCCTTGCAGGGGAAGGAACTAACTATGGCTACACCTTC. Residues: CASRRLAGEGTNYGYTF.

The CDR3 region is CASSLTGLEAYEQYF. CDR3 nucleotide sequence: TGTGCCAGTAGCCTAACGGGACTCGAAGCCTACGAGCAGTACTTC. This sequence joins TRBV19 and TRBJ2-7; tentatively, D is TRBD2 (6 bases). The CDR3 runs 15 residues. The germline CDR1 and CDR2 sequences are LNHDA and SQIVND (reference sequence). Trimming cost V 6 bases and J 2 bases, with 17 bases left between them.

This clonotype was counted between two and nine times. The chain is built from TRBV5-1 and TRBJ2-4; D call uncertain. This CDR3 is 13 amino acids long. Per the germline V gene, CDR1 is SGHRS and CDR2 is YFSETQ. The V gene lost 0 bases and the J gene lost 8 bases, with 9 bases spanning the gap. The CDR3 sequence is CASSLGHKDIQYF. The CDR3 DNA is TGCGCCAGCAGCTTGGGACATAAGGACATTCAGTACTTC.

This clonotype was seen at least ten times. This sequence joins TRBV5-1 and TRBJ1-5; D gene ambiguous. Trimming stripped 4 bases from V and 3 bases from J, with 8 bases between. This CDR3 is built from 13 residues. The germline CDR1 and CDR2 sequences are SGHRS and YFSETQ. CDR3 sequence: CASSVGDNQPQHF. In DNA, the CDR3 is TGCGCCAGCAGCGTGGGTGACAATCAGCCCCAGCATTTT.

V and J are TRBV30 and TRBJ2-2, with 7 bases lining up with TRBD2. The CDR3 totals 15 residues. The germline V gene encodes CDR1 GTSNPN and CDR2 SVGIG (reference sequence). Unmatched junction bases numbered 7, after V lost 0 bases and J lost 6 bases. The CDR3 DNA follows: TGTGCCTGGAGTGTACTGAGTGCGGGAGCCGGGGAGCTGTTTTTT. Its translation is CAWSVLSAGAGELFF.

This chain connects TRBV11-2 to TRBJ2-3; TRBD2 matches 8 bases. Unmatched junction bases numbered 14, after V lost 5 bases and J lost 7 bases. The V gene's germline CDR1 is SGHAT and CDR2 FQNNGV. The CDR3 length is 16 residues. For the CDR3, the DNA is TGTGCCAGCAGCCCAACGTCGGGGGGGCCGTATCATACGCAGTATTTT. As protein: CASSPTSGGPYHTQYF.

This clonotype has ten or more counts. This chain links TRBV11-2 with TRBJ2-5; 8 bases map to TRBD1. CDR3 size: 13 residues. Trimming removed 6 bases from V and 2 bases from J; junction bases left unmatched: 2. The germline CDR1 and CDR2 sequences are SGHAT and FQNNGV. CDR3: CASSNRGQETQYF. The CDR3 region has the DNA TGTGCCAGCAGTAACAGGGGGCAAGAGACCCAGTACTTC.